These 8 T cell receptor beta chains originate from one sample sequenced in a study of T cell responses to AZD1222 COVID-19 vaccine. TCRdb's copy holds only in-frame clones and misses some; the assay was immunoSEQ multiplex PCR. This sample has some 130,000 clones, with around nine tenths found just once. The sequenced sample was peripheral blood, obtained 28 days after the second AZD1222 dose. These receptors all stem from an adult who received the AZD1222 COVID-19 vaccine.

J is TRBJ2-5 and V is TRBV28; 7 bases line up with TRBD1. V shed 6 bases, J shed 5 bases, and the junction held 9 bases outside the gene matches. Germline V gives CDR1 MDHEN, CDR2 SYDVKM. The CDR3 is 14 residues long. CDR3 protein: CASSAYRGHETQYF. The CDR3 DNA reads TGTGCCAGCAGCGCTTACAGGGGACACGAGACCCAGTACTTC.

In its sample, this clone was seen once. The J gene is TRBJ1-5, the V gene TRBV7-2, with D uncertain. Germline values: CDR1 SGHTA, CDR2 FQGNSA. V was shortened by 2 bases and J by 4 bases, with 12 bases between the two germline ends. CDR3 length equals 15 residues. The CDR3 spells CASSLYLSLNQPQHF. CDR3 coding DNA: TGTGCCAGCAGCTTATACCTTTCCCTTAATCAGCCCCAGCATTTT.

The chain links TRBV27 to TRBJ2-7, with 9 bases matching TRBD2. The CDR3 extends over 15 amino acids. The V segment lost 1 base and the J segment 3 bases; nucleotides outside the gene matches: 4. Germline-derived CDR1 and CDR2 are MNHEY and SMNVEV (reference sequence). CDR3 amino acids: CASSLFSGGFYEQYF. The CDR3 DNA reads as TGTGCCAGCAGTTTATTTAGCGGGGGATTCTACGAGCAGTACTTC.

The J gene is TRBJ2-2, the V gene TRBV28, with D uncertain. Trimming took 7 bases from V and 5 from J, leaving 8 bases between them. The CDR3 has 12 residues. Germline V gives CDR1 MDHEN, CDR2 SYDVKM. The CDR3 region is CASTARTGELFF. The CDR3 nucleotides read TGTGCCAGCACCGCCCGAACCGGGGAGCTGTTTTTT.

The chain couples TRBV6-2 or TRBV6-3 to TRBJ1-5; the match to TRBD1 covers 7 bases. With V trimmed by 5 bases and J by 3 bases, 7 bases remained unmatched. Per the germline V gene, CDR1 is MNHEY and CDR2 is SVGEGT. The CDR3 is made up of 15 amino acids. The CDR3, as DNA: TGTGCCAGCAGTACAGGGGCCCTTAACAATCAGCCCCAGCATTTT. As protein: CASSTGALNNQPQHF.

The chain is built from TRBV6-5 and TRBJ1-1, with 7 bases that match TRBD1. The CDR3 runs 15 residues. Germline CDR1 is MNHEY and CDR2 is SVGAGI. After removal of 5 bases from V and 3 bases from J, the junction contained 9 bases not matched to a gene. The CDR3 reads CASSPNRGTYTEAFF. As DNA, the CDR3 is TGTGCCAGCAGTCCCAACAGGGGCACGTACACTGAAGCTTTCTTT.

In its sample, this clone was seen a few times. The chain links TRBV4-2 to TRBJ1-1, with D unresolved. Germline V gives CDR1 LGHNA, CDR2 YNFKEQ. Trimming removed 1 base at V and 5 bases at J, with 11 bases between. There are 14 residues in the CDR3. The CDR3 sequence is CASSQGAASTEAFF. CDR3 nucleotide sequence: TGTGCCAGCAGCCAAGGAGCTGCCTCGACTGAAGCTTTCTTT.

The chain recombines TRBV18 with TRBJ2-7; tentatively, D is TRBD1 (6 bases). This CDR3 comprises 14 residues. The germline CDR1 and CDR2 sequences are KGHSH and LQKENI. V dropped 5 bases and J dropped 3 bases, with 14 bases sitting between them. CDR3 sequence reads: CASSARDNFYEQYF. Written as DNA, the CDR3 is TGTGCCAGCTCAGCTCGGGACAACTTCTACGAGCAGTACTTC.